This T cell receptor (beta chain) was documented in a study of shared clonotypes between healthy human individuals. CDR1 LNHDA and CDR2 SQIVND come from the germline V gene (reference sequence). The V gene lost 5 bases and the J gene lost 1 base, with 9 bases spanning the gap. The CDR3 has 13 residues. Using 200 ng DNA, about 30,000 T cell genomes, the sorted-subset replicate PCRs were run. The assay was immunoSEQ multiplex PCR, and TCRdb's table has in-frame clones only and misses some. The sample holds some 79,000 clones, about 65% seen once. Of note for this clone: Its antigen is still unknown.

Whole-study findings and limits: As a rule, naive subsets had a larger estimated richness than memory subsets.

The chain couples TRBV19 to TRBJ2-7; D call uncertain. The receptor comes from a man aged 25-40 years in good health. The sequencing input was memory CD8+ T cells sorted from blood. The subset here: CD45RO+ cells pooled with CCR7-negative TemRA cells. CDR3 protein: CASSFWWSYEQYF. CDR3 bases: TGTGCCAGTAGTTTCTGGTGGTCCTACGAGCAGTACTTC.